One T cell receptor beta chain is described in this entry. This record belongs to a study of CD8 T cells in Susac syndrome. RNA was extracted with the RNeasy kit, and a quantity of roughly 0.45 to 1 ug was reverse transcribed using random hexamers. In TCRdb, the immunoSEQ multiplex PCR reads were re-called with MiXCR into one record per CDR3 protein. In the table there are about 300,000 distinct CDR3 sequences, 90% to 95% of which are singletons. This CDR3 is 15 amino acids long. V lost 1 base and J lost 6, with 12 bases in between. Germline CDR1 reads SGHTA; CDR2 reads FQGTGA. Sequenced material: CD4+ T cells from PBMCs. This TCR came from a human donor with multiple sclerosis. The genes are TRBV7-3 and TRBJ2-2, with D hard to call. The DNA of the CDR3 is TGTGCCAGCAGCTTAAACCGGGCTGGCTCCGGGGAGCTGTTTTTT. Translating gives CASSLNRAGSGELFF.